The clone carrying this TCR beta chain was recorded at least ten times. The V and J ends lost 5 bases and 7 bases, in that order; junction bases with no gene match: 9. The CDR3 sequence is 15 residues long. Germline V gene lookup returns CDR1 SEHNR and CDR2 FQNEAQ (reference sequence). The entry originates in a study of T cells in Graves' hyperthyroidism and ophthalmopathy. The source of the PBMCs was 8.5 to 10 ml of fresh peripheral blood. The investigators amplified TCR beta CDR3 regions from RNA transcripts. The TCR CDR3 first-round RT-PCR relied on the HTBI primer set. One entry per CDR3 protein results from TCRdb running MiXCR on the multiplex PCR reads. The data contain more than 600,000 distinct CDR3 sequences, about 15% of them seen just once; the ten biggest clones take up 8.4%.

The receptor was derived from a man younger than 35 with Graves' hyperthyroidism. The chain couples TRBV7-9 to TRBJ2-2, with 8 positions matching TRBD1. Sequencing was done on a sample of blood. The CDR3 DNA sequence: TGTGCCAGCAGCCCGACAGGGGAAATTGACGGGGAGCTGTTTTTT. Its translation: CASSPTGEIDGELFF.